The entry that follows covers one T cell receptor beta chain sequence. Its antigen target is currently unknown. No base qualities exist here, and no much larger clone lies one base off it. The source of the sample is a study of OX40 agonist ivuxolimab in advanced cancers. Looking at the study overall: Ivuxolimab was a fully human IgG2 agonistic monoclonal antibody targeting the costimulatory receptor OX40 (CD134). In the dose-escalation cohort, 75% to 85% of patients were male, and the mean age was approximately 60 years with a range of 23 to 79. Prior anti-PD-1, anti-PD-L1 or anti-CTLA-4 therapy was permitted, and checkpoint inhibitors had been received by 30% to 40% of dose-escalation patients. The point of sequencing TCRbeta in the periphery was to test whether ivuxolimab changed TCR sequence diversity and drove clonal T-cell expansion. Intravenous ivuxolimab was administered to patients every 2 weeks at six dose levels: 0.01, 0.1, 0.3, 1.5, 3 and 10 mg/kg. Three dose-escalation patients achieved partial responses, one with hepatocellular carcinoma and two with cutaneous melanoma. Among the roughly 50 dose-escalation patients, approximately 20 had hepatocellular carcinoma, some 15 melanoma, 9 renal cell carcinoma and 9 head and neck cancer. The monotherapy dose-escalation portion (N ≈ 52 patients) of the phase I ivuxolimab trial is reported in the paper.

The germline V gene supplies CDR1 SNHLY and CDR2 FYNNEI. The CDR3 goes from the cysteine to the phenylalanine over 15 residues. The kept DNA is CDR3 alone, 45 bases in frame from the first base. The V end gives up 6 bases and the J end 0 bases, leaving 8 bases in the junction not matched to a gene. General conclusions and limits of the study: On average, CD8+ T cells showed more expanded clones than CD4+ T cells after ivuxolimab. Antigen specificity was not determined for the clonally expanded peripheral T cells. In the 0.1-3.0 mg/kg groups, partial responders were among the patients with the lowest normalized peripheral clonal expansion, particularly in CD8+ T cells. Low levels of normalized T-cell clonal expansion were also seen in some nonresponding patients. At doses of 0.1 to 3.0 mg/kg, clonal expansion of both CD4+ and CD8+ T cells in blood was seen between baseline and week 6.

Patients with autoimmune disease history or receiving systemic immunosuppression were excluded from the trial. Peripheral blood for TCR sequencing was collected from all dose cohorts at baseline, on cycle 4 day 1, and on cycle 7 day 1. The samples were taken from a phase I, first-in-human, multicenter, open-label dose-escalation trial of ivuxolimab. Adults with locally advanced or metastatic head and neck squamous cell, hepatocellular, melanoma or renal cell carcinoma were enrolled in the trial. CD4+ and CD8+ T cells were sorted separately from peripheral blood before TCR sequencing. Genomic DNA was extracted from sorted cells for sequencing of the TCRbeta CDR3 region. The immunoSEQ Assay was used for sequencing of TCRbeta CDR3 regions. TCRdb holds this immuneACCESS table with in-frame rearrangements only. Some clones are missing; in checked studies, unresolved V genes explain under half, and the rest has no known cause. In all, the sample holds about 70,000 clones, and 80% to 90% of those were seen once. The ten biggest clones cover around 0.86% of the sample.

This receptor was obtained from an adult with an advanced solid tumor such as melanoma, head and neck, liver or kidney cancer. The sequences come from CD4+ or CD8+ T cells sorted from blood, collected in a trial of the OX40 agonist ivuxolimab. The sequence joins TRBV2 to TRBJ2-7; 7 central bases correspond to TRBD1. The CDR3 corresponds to CASRYDRAYSYEQYF. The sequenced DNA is TGTGCCAGCAGGTACGACAGGGCTTACTCCTACGAGCAGTACTTC.